This TCR beta chain was found in a study of identical twins (dated by TCRdb to 2016 to 2018). With regard to the full study: TCR alpha and beta repertoires from monozygotic twins, unrelated adults of various ages and cord blood were deep-sequenced to test whether fetal clonotypes persist. Replicate twin experiments were performed at different times using different library preparation protocols to rule out contamination. What the research found in general, with its limitations: Abundant cord blood beta clonotypes carried fewer insertions; young adult naive repertoires showed a weaker similar trend, while memory repertoires showed none. In monozygotic twins, out-of-frame TCR alpha sharing was systematically underestimated by recombination models, although the models agreed with sharing between unrelated individuals. Because the same donors could not be followed over many years, the conclusions depended on cross-sectional statistical analysis. The excess sharing between twins in beta out-of-frame sequences was weaker because fewer shared sequences reduced the signal-to-noise ratio. Compared with coincidental sharing between unrelated individuals, out-of-frame TCR alpha sequences shared between twins showed an excess of sequences with low generation probability. Zero-insertion analyses could be partly confounded by invariant T cells such as MAIT and iNKT, though diverse VJ usage argued against such confounding for most clonotypes.

Receptor libraries were prepared by 5' RACE. Sequencing instrument: Illumina HiSeq 2000. Template switching introduced a universal primer binding site; the final cDNA contained a unique molecular identifier, enabling accurate counting of TCR cDNA molecules. Specific primers in the conserved constant-segment region were used to synthesize first-strand cDNA for the TCR alpha and beta chains. Each cDNA library was double barcoded, with a SMART-Mk sample barcode plus Illumina barcodes, to control for contamination. TruSeq adapter sequences and Illumina sample barcodes were added in two successive PCR steps. The Illumina HiSeq platform was used with custom primers to sequence TCR alpha and beta cDNA libraries. The paper's processing steps were these. MiGEC processed the raw reads to extract unique molecular identifiers, while MiXCR was used to determine the CDR3 positions. Recombination models were inferred per individual with the repgenHMM and IGoR tools using an EM algorithm. The tcR package in R was used for shared clonotype analysis, with sharing normalized by the product of cloneset sizes. To study raw recombination without the effects of thymic and clonal selection, out-of-frame nonproductive sequences were analyzed. TCRdb handled the public reads itself, with Q25 trimming in fastp and clone calling in MiXCR, and kept productive beta chains. Entries are consolidated by CDR3 protein sequence, retaining the most common genes and DNA. The V and J calls, along with clone size, are taken from TCRdb and not from the paper's own processing. The sample yields around 160,000 distinct CDR3 sequences; roughly 3.5% were counted once. Approximately 7.6% of the sample lies in the top ten.

In this sample, this clonotype turned up many times. This receptor's antigen is unknown. The record has no base qualities; no much larger clone is one base away. The CDR3, from cysteine to phenylalanine, totals 15 residues. This entry keeps only the CDR3 DNA: 45 bases, framed from base 1. V is shortened by 4 bases, J by 6 bases, and the region joining them spans 17 bases. For CDR1 and CDR2, the germline V gene lists SGHRS and YFSETQ. Every donor was a healthy Caucasian. Using Miltenyi CD45RO+ enrichment and human naive T-cell isolation kits, memory (CD45RO+) and naive T cells were isolated from PBMC. In this chain, TRBV5-1 is recombined with TRBJ2-1; matching of 7 bases hints at TRBD2 as the D gene. The sequenced material came from memory T cells sorted from blood. The meaning of the sample's cell subset or site label: CD45RO+ enriched T cells. The sequence was collected from a man aged 18 to 30 in good health. The CDR3 region reads CASSPVLAGANEQFF. Read as DNA, the sequence is TGCGCCAGCAGCCCTGTCCTGGCGGGGGCCAATGAGCAGTTCTTC.